This T cell receptor beta chain was profiled in a study of post-analysis software for immune sequencing data. Turning to the study itself: Both relapsing-remitting and secondary progressive multiple sclerosis featured among the disease courses, as did progressive-relapsing multiple sclerosis. Whole-study results and caveats: In patients, about 5 TRBV segments were more frequent than in controls, with TRBV5-6, TRBV5-1 and TRBV20-1 among them. The study found significantly lower normalized Chao1 diversity in multiple sclerosis patients than in controls.

This clonotype has more than one count but fewer than ten. Its antigen is undetermined. V was shortened by 4 bases and J by 4 bases, with 8 bases between the two germline ends. The CDR3 loop spans 13 amino acids. Germline CDR1 and CDR2: SSHAT and FNYEAQ (reference sequence). Libraries were made from TCR beta cDNA, and they carried unique molecular identifiers. TCRdb reanalysed the PCR reads using MiXCR and keeps one entry per CDR3 protein. The repertoire holds roughly 870,000 distinct CDR3 sequences, with roughly 50% as singletons. The clonotype was recovered from a girl aged 5-17 years with multiple sclerosis. The chain recombines TRBV7-7 with TRBJ2-1, with D tentatively TRBD2 (5 bases). Sample: blood. The CDR3 spells CASSSGIYNEQFF. The CDR3 DNA is TGTGCCAGCAGCTCGGGAATATACAATGAGCAGTTCTTC.